A single sample gave rise to the 7 T cell receptor beta chains below, sequenced in a study of cytomegalovirus exposure and HLA in healthy donors. Primers for the PCR totalled 60 Vbeta and 13 Jbeta. Repertoires were generated with immunoSEQ multiplex PCR, while TCRdb's copy carries only in-frame clones and drops some. The profile shows about 140,000 clones, roughly 77% of them singletons. Sequencing was done on a sample of PBMCs. The receptors stem from a middle-aged man in good health and CMV-seronegative.

The chain couples TRBV12-2 to TRBJ2-7; the tabulated D call, TRBD2, remains unverified against the DNA. TRBV12-2 represents a pseudogene. The CDR3 covers 17 residues. DNA for the CDR3: TGTGCAAGTCGCTTAATAGCGGGGGGGAACAGCTCCTACGAGCAGTACTTC. It encodes CASRLIAGGNSSYEQYF.

This clone has more than one count but fewer than ten. The rearrangement links TRBV5-1 to TRBJ1-1; no firm D call. This CDR3 comprises 19 residues. V was cut by 1 base and J by 0 bases, with 22 bases left in between. Germline V lookup: CDR1 SGHRS, CDR2 YFSETQ. CDR3 amino acids: CASSLSFFQREMMNTEAFF. The CDR3 region has the DNA TGCGCCAGCAGCTTGAGTTTTTTCCAGCGTGAGATGATGAACACTGAAGCTTTCTTT.

This sequence joins TRBV6-5 and TRBJ1-1; D may be TRBD1 (6 bases). The CDR3 spans 13 residues. Looked up from germline, CDR1 is MNHEY and CDR2 is SVGAGI. With 4 bases removed from V and 1 base from J, the gap between germline ends came to 7 bases. CDR3 residues: CASSWGQNTEAFF. In DNA form, the CDR3 reads TGTGCCAGCAGTTGGGGACAGAACACTGAAGCTTTCTTT.

The rearrangement uses TRBV28 and TRBJ2-6; 8 bases are shared with TRBD1. The CDR3 is 15 amino acids. Trimming at V came to 5 bases and at J to 4 bases, leaving 4 bases not matched to a gene. Per the germline V gene, CDR1 is MDHEN and CDR2 is SYDVKM. Here the CDR3 DNA reads TGTGCCAGCAGTACCCGGACAGGGGGGGCCAACGTCCTGACTTTC. It codes for CASSTRTGGANVLTF. The full variable domain, its missing parts supplied by reference TRBV28 and TRBJ2-6, is DVKVTQSSRYLVKRTGEKVFLECVQDMDHENMFWYRQDPGLGLRLIYFSYDVKMKEKGDIPEGYSVSREKKERFSLILESASTNQTSMYLCASSTRTGGANVLTFGAGSRLTVL.

Written as DNA, the CDR3 is TGCGCCAGCTTTACTAGCGCGGATGAGCAGTTCTTC. Translating it yields CASFTSADEQFF. The rearrangement uses TRBV5-1 and TRBJ2-1; 7 bases align to TRBD2. V lost 7 bases, J lost 8 bases, and 6 bases stayed unmatched. Per the germline V gene, CDR1 is SGHRS and CDR2 is YFSETQ. The length of the CDR3 is 12 residues.

V usage is TRBV4-1 and J usage is TRBJ2-3; TRBD1 matches at 9 bases. The V gene end was trimmed by 0 bases and the J gene end by 4 bases; junction bases not matched to a gene: 11. The CDR3 covers 18 residues. Germline V lookup: CDR1 MGHRA, CDR2 YSYEKL. CDR3 loop: CASSQEGGGQGIADTQYF. The CDR3 nucleotides read TGCGCCAGCAGCCAAGAGGGGGGGGGACAGGGCATCGCAGATACGCAGTATTTT.

J is TRBJ2-4 and V is TRBV6-6; the match to TRBD2 covers 8 bases. The CDR3 covers 16 residues. Germline V gives CDR1 MNHNY, CDR2 SVGAGI (reference sequence). V lost 2 bases, J lost 1 base, and 4 bases stayed unmatched. CDR3 protein: CASSYAGGLAKNIQYF. In DNA form, the CDR3 reads TGTGCCAGCAGTTACGCGGGGGGACTTGCCAAAAACATTCAGTACTTC.